A selection of T cell receptor beta chains follows, all from one sample in a study of shared clonotypes between healthy human individuals. TCRdb's copy holds only in-frame clones and misses some; the assay was immunoSEQ multiplex PCR. This sample yields some 2.1 million clones, of which roughly 95% are seen a single time; 0.85% to 1.3% belongs to the top ten. Sequencing was done on a sample of naive CD8+ T cells sorted from blood. Source of these receptors: a man aged 18 to 30 in good health. CDR3s include the opening cysteine and the closing phenylalanine or tryptophan. Fields, in order: V gene, clone size, D gene, J gene, CDR3 protein, CDR3 DNA. D genes are given only for firm matches. Some rows have no size entry. The others give once, few or many, or a class for an expanded clone.

V: TRBV7-2; size: -; D: -; J: TRBJ1-2; CDR3: CASSLVGPTDGYTF; DNA: TGTGCCAGCAGCTTAGTTGGTCCCACGGATGGCTACACCTTC
V: TRBV6-5; size: -; D: -; J: TRBJ2-7; CDR3: CASSGGDEQYF; DNA: TGTGCCAGCTCTGGCGGGGACGAGCAGTACTTC
V: TRBV6-1; size: -; D: -; J: TRBJ1-5; CDR3: CASSVDVLDPIPYSNQPQHF; DNA: TGTGCCAGCAGTGTAGATGTTCTGGACCCGATACCTTATAGCAATCAGCCCCAGCATTTT
V: TRBV9; size: -; D: -; J: TRBJ2-3; CDR3: CASSSTTGTDTQYF; DNA: TGTGCCAGCAGCTCCACTACAGGGACAGATACGCAGTATTTT
V: TRBV6-5; size: -; D: TRBD1; J: TRBJ2-7; CDR3: CASSYRQDRGTYEQYF; DNA: TGTGCCAGCAGTTACCGACAGGACAGGGGCACCTACGAGCAGTACTTC
V: TRBV5-1; size: once; D: -; J: TRBJ2-2; CDR3: CASSFGYEWGSPNTGELFF; DNA: TGCGCCAGCAGCTTTGGTTACGAGTGGGGCAGCCCGAACACCGGGGAGCTGTTTTTT
V: TRBV4-3; size: -; D: TRBD1; J: TRBJ2-3; CDR3: CASSLGTGEADTQYF; DNA: TGCGCCAGCAGCCTGGGGACAGGTGAAGCAGATACGCAGTATTTT
V: TRBV7-8; size: -; D: TRBD2; J: TRBJ2-3; CDR3: CASSLRLAGGDTQYF; DNA: TGTGCCAGCAGCTTACGTCTAGCGGGGGGGGATACGCAGTATTTT
V: TRBV4-3; size: -; D: -; J: TRBJ2-1; CDR3: CASSPMRIAGGASYNEQFF; DNA: TGCGCCAGCAGCCCGATGAGGATAGCAGGAGGGGCCTCCTACAATGAGCAGTTCTTC
V: TRBV12-5; size: -; D: -; J: TRBJ2-7; CDR3: CASGLILAGLGEQYF; DNA: TGTGCTAGTGGTTTGATCTTGGCAGGTCTTGGGGAGCAGTACTTC
V: TRBV9; size: -; D: TRBD2; J: TRBJ2-7; CDR3: CASSGTSSEQYF; DNA: TGTGCCAGCAGCGGGACTAGCTCCGAGCAGTACTTC
V: TRBV6-5; size: -; D: TRBD2; J: TRBJ2-1; CDR3: CASSMGLAGQFF; DNA: TGTGCCAGCAGTATGGGACTAGCGGGGCAGTTCTTC
V: TRBV5-5; size: few; D: -; J: TRBJ1-3; CDR3: CASSLEGENTIYF; DNA: TGTGCCAGCAGCTTGGAAGGCGAAAACACCATATATTTT
V: TRBV29-1; size: -; D: -; J: TRBJ1-3; CDR3: CSAHEGLSGNTIYF; DNA: TGCAGCGCTCACGAGGGCCTCTCTGGAAACACCATATATTTT